The T cell receptor beta chain described here comes from a study of blood T cell repertoires in COVID-19. Across the whole study: Samples of COVID-19 (acute and convalescent) were obtained from the United States, Italy and Spain. Sample material is recorded as cDNA or gDNA derived from T cells, B-cell-depleted T cells, or PBMCs.

As originally analysed: Cell counts per sample came from amplifying reference gene primers. Using immunoSEQ multiplex PCR, the repertoire was profiled, and TCRdb retains in-frame clones only, with some absent. Clone size and the V and J calls come from that table; the DNA yielded D and trimming. The sample yields 75,000 to 100,000 clones, 87% seen once. The sequence was collected from a man aged 60 to 69 with acute or convalescent COVID-19. Input material: peripheral blood.

The CDR3 nucleotides are TGCGCCAGCAGCTTGGGTGGACAGGTGGAGGGCTACACCTTC. It specifies CASSLGGQVEGYTF. The chain joins TRBV5-1 to TRBJ1-2, with 7 bases matching TRBD1. The CDR3 sequence is 14 residues long. V lost 0 bases, J lost 8 bases, and 7 bases stayed unmatched. Germline values: CDR1 SGHRS, CDR2 YFSETQ.